Following are 3 T cell receptor beta chains from one sample sequenced in a study of OX40 agonist ivuxolimab in advanced cancers. Generated by immunoSEQ multiplex PCR, the TCRdb table keeps only in-frame clones and is missing some. Among around 90,000 clones listed, about 90% were seen once. This specimen consisted of CD4+ or CD8+ T cells sorted from blood, obtained in a trial of the OX40 agonist ivuxolimab. All receptors derive from an adult with an advanced solid tumor such as melanoma, head and neck, liver or kidney cancer.

The V and J genes are TRBV6-1 and TRBJ1-3; 7 positions match TRBD1. CDR1 is MNHNS, CDR2 SASEGT, per germline. The junction had 0 bases not matched to a gene; V was cut back by 8 bases and J by 2 bases. CDR3 length equals 12 residues. In DNA form, the CDR3 reads TGTGCCAGCGACAGGGCTGGAAACACCATATATTTT. As protein: CASDRAGNTIYF.

This chain joins TRBV20-1 and TRBJ2-7; 8 bases are a match to TRBD1. Per the germline V gene, CDR1 is DFQATT and CDR2 is SNEGSKA (reference sequence). V shed 6 bases, J shed 6 bases, and the junction held 4 bases outside the gene matches. The CDR3 extends over 11 amino acids. The CDR3 here is CSAIGQGEQYF. The CDR3 bases are TGCAGTGCAATCGGACAGGGCGAGCAGTACTTC.

This clone was seen just once. J is TRBJ2-7 and V is TRBV10-1, with D uncertain. Germline CDR1 reads WNHNN; CDR2 reads SYGVQD (reference sequence). The CDR3 extends over 14 amino acids. Trimming cost V 6 bases and J 3 bases, with 15 bases left between them. CDR3: CASSAFPLSYEQYF. CDR3 in DNA: TGCGCCAGCAGCGCGTTTCCCCTGAGCTACGAGCAGTACTTC.